The rows below give T cell receptor beta chains drawn from one sample of a study of T cell repertoires in cytomegalovirus infection. No antigen has been identified for these receptors. TCRdb independently ran MiXCR on the reads; one entry per CDR3 protein. Of about 570,000 distinct CDR3 sequences in the sample, 35% to 50% were seen once. This sample comprised cultured PBMCs, obtained from culture after CMV antigen stimulation. The source is a human donor in good health (CMV status not recorded). Some clones in this sample may be carry-over from other donors' samples. The CDR3 runs from the conserved cysteine through the conserved F or W. Fields, in order: J gene, V gene, CDR3 protein.

J: TRBJ1-5; V: TRBV6-5; CDR3: CASREGVGRGSNQPQHF
J: TRBJ2-1; V: TRBV7-9; CDR3: CASSRLTGVHYNEQFF
J: TRBJ2-6; V: TRBV7-8; CDR3: CASTLQGGQTGANVLTF
J: TRBJ2-1; V: TRBV19; CDR3: CASSMASSANNEQFF
J: TRBJ1-5; V: TRBV30; CDR3: CAWSADRPSDVQPQHF
J: TRBJ2-7; V: TRBV11-2; CDR3: CASSLVAGTVPYEQYF
J: TRBJ2-1; V: TRBV7-2; CDR3: CASSLVGPTSGIPIPFF
J: TRBJ2-7; V: TRBV7-6; CDR3: CASSLDLSPGYEQYF
J: TRBJ1-4; V: TRBV12-3/TRBV12-4; CDR3: CASRFNSNKLFF
J: TRBJ2-1; V: TRBV12-3/TRBV12-4; CDR3: CASSLRTIQWEQFF